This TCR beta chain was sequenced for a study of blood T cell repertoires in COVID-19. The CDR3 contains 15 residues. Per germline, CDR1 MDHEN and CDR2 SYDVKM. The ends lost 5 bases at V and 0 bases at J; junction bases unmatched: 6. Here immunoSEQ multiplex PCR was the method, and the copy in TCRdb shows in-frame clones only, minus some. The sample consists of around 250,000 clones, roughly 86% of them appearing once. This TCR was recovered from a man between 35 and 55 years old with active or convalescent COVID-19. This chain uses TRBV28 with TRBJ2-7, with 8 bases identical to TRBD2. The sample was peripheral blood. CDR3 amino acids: CASSAPSGSSYEQYF. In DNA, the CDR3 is TGTGCCAGCAGTGCTCCTAGCGGGTCCTCCTACGAGCAGTACTTC.